This T cell receptor (beta chain) originates from a study of tumor and adjacent non-tumor tissue in lung cancer. Study in general: There were 12 adenocarcinoma, 2 squamous cell carcinoma and 1 small cell lung cancer cases.

This sample's RNA came from whole unsorted tissue. Distant lung tissue was collected more than 3 cm away from the tumor edge. There are 13 residues in the CDR3. Germline assignment: CDR1 DFQATT and CDR2 SNEGSKA (reference sequence). Deletions cut 8 bases from V and 6 bases from J, with 20 bases between. A modified ARM-PCR protocol with three rounds of nested PCR amplified TCRbeta. Using its own MiXCR run on the multiplex PCR reads, TCRdb lists one record per CDR3 protein. The sample lists fewer than 100,000 distinct CDR3 sequences, about 82% occurring once. Sample: distant non-tumor lung tissue. The genes are TRBV20-1 and TRBJ2-7; D is possibly TRBD1 or TRBD2 (5 bases each). This clonotype was sampled from a man between 60 and 70 years old with non-small cell lung cancer. The CDR3 spells CSTMGVAIGEQYF. CDR3 in DNA: TGCAGTACTATGGGGGTGGCTATAGGCGAGCAGTACTTC.